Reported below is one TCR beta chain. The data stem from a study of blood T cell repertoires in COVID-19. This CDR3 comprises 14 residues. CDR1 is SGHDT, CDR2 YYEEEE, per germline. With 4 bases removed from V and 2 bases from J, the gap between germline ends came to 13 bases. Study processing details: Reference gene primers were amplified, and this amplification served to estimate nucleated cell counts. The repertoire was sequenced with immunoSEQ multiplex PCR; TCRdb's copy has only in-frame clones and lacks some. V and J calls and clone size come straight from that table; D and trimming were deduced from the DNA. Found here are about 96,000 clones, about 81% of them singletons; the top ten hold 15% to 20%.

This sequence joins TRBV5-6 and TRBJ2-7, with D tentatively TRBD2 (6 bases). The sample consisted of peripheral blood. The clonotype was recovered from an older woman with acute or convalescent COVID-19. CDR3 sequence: CASSPRTGAYEQYF. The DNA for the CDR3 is TGTGCCAGCAGCCCGCGGACGGGAGCCTACGAGCAGTACTTC.